These 31 T cell receptor beta chains were sequenced from one sample in a study of early T cells in non-severe SARS-CoV-2 infection. TCRdb itself ran the 5' RACE reads through MiXCR, one entry per CDR3 protein. The sample yields 70,000 to 95,000 distinct CDR3 sequences, 15% to 20% seen once. The sequenced material came from whole blood. These TCRs come from an adult who was a healthcare worker with PCR-confirmed SARS-CoV-2 infection or an uninfected control (not recorded which).

This clonotype was counted between two and nine times. V is TRBV29-1 and J is TRBJ1-1; D not certain. Germline loops: CDR1 SQVTM, CDR2 ANQGSEA. The V end lost 6 bases, the J end lost 1 base, and 12 bases lay between the germline ends. The CDR3 totals 13 residues. The CDR3 DNA follows: TGCAGCGTCCAAGAAAGAGGGAACACTGAAGCTTTCTTT. Translating gives CSVQERGNTEAFF.

The chain carries TRBV7-8 and TRBJ1-4; D gene ambiguous. The CDR3 extends over 15 amino acids. Trimming removed 5 bases from V and 5 bases from J, with 15 bases in between. Germline CDR1 and CDR2: SGHVS and FQNEAQ. CDR3 protein: CASSTRTEWNEKLFF. In DNA form, the CDR3 reads TGTGCCAGCAGCACGCGGACGGAATGGAATGAAAAACTGTTTTTT.

This clonotype has a handful of counts. This sequence joins TRBV15 and TRBJ2-7; TRBD1 is a possible D gene (6 bases). Germline V CDR1 and CDR2: LNHNV, YYDKDF (reference sequence). The CDR3 extends over 13 amino acids. Trimming left V 3 bases short and J 0 bases short, with 6 bases between. CDR3 sequence: CATSRDSSYEQYF. Written as DNA, the CDR3 is TGTGCCACCAGCAGGGACAGCTCCTACGAGCAGTACTTC.

The genes are TRBV7-8 and TRBJ2-3, with D maybe TRBD1 (6 bases). V shed 1 base and J shed 1 base, with 12 bases lying between them. The CDR3 runs to 16 residues. Germline V gives CDR1 SGHVS, CDR2 FQNEAQ. CDR3 loop: CASSLVNRAGTDTQYF. The CDR3 nucleotides are TGTGCCAGCAGCTTAGTTAACAGGGCTGGCACAGATACGCAGTATTTT.

This chain uses TRBV29-1 with TRBJ2-3; 8 nucleotides line up with TRBD2. CDR1 is SQVTM, CDR2 ANQGSEA, per germline. The J segment lost 0 bases and the V segment lost 7 bases, leaving 9 bases of the junction unmatched. The CDR3 spans 15 residues. The CDR3 here is CSAAGGGFSTDTQYF. DNA for the CDR3: TGCAGCGCCGCCGGCGGGGGGTTTAGCACAGATACGCAGTATTTT.

The genes are TRBV6-6 and TRBJ2-5; D gene uncertain. This CDR3 has 14 amino acids. Germline V CDR1 and CDR2: MNHNY, SVGAGI (reference sequence). V gave up 10 bases and J gave up 5 bases, with 20 bases separating them. The CDR3 reads CANRLHSAGETQYF. CDR3 DNA: TGTGCCAACAGACTCCACTCGGCCGGGGAGACCCAGTACTTC.

This clonotype has ten or more counts. The rearrangement uses TRBV27 and TRBJ2-1, with D maybe TRBD2 (6 bases). V lost 2 bases, J lost 10 bases, and 15 bases lay in between. Germline assignment: CDR1 MNHEY and CDR2 SMNVEV (reference sequence). This CDR3 is 14 amino acids long. CDR3: CASSLPGLREEQFF. As DNA, the CDR3 is TGTGCCAGCAGTTTACCGGGACTCCGTGAGGAGCAGTTCTTC.

The rearrangement uses TRBV30 and TRBJ1-5, with 7 bases aligning to TRBD1. The CDR3 sequence is 16 residues long. V lost 0 bases, J lost 4 bases, and 9 bases stayed unmatched. Germline V gene lookup returns CDR1 GTSNPN and CDR2 SVGIG (reference sequence). CDR3 amino acids: CAWSVRGQAPNQPQHF. The CDR3 DNA is TGTGCCTGGAGTGTACGCGGACAGGCCCCGAATCAGCCCCAGCATTTT.

V gene TRBV2 combines with J gene TRBJ1-1; D is uncertain. Germline-derived CDR1 and CDR2 are SNHLY and FYNNEI. The V end was cut by 3 bases, the J end by 2 bases, with 13 bases between. The CDR3 is 15 amino acids. The CDR3: CASSDDWGANTEAFF. The CDR3 DNA is TGTGCCAGCAGTGACGATTGGGGTGCTAACACTGAAGCTTTCTTT. Full variable domain (missing parts from reference TRBV2 and TRBJ1-1): EPEVTQTPSHQVTQMGQEVILRCVPISNHLYFYWYRQILGQKVEFLVSFYNNEISEKSEIFDDQFSVERPDGSNFTLKIRSTKLEDSAMYFCASSDDWGANTEAFFGQGTRLTVV.

This clonotype was recorded a few times. This rearrangement joins TRBV7-8 to TRBJ1-5, with 8 bases matching TRBD1. In germline, CDR1 is SGHVS, CDR2 FQNEAQ. The junction had 5 bases not matched to a gene; V was cut back by 5 bases and J by 2 bases. The CDR3 length is 15 residues. CDR3: CASSPGTGGNQPQHF. CDR3 sequence (DNA): TGTGCCAGCAGCCCAGGGACAGGTGGCAATCAGCCCCAGCATTTT.

This clonotype was seen only a few times. The chain couples TRBV11-3 to TRBJ2-2; D call uncertain. Germline CDR1 SGHNT, CDR2 YENEEA. The CDR3 spans 14 residues. V lost 7 bases to trimming and J lost 0 bases, with 9 bases between them. Here the CDR3 reads CASNQLTNTGELFF. The CDR3 DNA sequence: TGTGCCAGCAACCAATTGACGAACACCGGGGAGCTGTTTTTT. Complete variable domain (other parts from reference TRBV11-3 and TRBJ2-2): EAGVVQSPRYKIIEKKQPVAFWCNPISGHNTLYWYLQNLGQGPELLIRYENEEAVDDSQLPKDRFSAERLKGVDSTLKIQPAELGDSAVYLCASNQLTNTGELFFGEGSRLTVL.

This clonotype was counted between two and nine times. The gene calls are TRBV7-9 and TRBJ2-7, with D possibly TRBD1 on 6 matching bases. Germline V lookup: CDR1 SEHNR, CDR2 FQNEAQ (reference sequence). V shed 4 bases and J shed 7 bases, with 14 bases lying between them. This CDR3 has 13 residues. Here the CDR3 DNA reads TGTGCCAGCAGCTCTCTCCGGGACAATGAGCAGTACTTC. The encoded protein is CASSSLRDNEQYF.

This clonotype occurred a few times. The chain uses TRBV5-4 and TRBJ1-3, with no clear D. The CDR3 sequence is 14 residues long. With 4 bases removed from V and 1 base from J, the gap between germline ends came to 9 bases. Germline CDR1 is SGHNT and CDR2 is YYREEE (reference sequence). The chain's CDR3 is CASSLRSSGNTIYF. CDR3 nucleotides: TGTGCCAGCAGCCTCCGTTCGTCTGGAAACACCATATATTTT.

The table lists this clonotype with a few counts. The J gene is TRBJ2-1, the V gene TRBV7-9; D is possibly TRBD2 (5 bases). Trimming shortened V by 5 bases and J by 8 bases, and 19 bases separated the two germline ends. The CDR3 consists of 15 residues. The germline V gene has CDR1 SEHNR and CDR2 FQNEAQ (reference sequence). The CDR3 nucleotides read TGTGCCAGCAGCCCCCCCCCGCGACACGGGGATGAGCAGTTCTTC. It specifies CASSPPPRHGDEQFF.

The chain is built from TRBV5-1 and TRBJ2-7; D perhaps matches TRBD1 (5 bases). V was cut by 3 bases and J by 0 bases, with 7 bases left in between. Germline lookup yields CDR1 SGHRS and CDR2 YFSETQ. The CDR3 loop spans 13 amino acids. CDR3 nucleotide sequence: TGCGCCAGCAGCTCGACAGCCTCCTACGAGCAGTACTTC. Its protein product is CASSSTASYEQYF.

The rearrangement joins TRBV19 to TRBJ1-5; D is unclear. The V end was cut by 3 bases, the J end by 0 bases, with 6 bases between. Germline V lookup: CDR1 LNHDA, CDR2 SQIVND (reference sequence). The CDR3 sequence is 14 residues long. The CDR3 loop is CASSILYSNQPQHF. The CDR3 coding sequence is TGTGCCAGTAGTATCCTCTATAGCAATCAGCCCCAGCATTTT.

The gene calls are TRBV20-1 and TRBJ1-1; D is unclear. This CDR3 has 15 residues. Trimming took off 3 bases at V and 3 bases at J, with 17 bases between the two ends. Germline CDR1 and CDR2: DFQATT and SNEGSKA (reference sequence). CDR3 sequence: CSASMGRFKDTEAFF. CDR3 nucleotide sequence: TGCAGTGCTAGTATGGGGAGATTTAAGGACACTGAAGCTTTCTTT.

This clonotype appeared a few times. V and J are TRBV7-3 and TRBJ2-6; tentative D call: TRBD1 (6 bases). V was shortened by 5 bases and J by 0 bases, with 8 bases between the two germline ends. The CDR3 sequence is 15 residues long. The germline gives CDR1 SGHTA, CDR2 FQGTGA. The DNA for the CDR3 is TGTGCCAGCAGCGCGGACAGCTCTGGGGCCAACGTCCTGACTTTC. It specifies CASSADSSGANVLTF.

This clonotype was seen ten or more times. This chain connects TRBV15 to TRBJ1-6; no clear D gene. Germline V CDR1 and CDR2: LNHNV, YYDKDF (reference sequence). The CDR3 runs to 17 residues. V shed 0 bases and J shed 5 bases, with 14 bases lying between them. CDR3 sequence: CATSRDLRIPNNSPLHF. In nucleotides, the CDR3 is TGTGCCACCAGCAGAGATCTGAGGATACCTAATAATTCACCCCTCCACTTT. Full variable domain (outside the CDR3, taken from reference TRBV15 and TRBJ1-6): DAMVIQNPRYQVTQFGKPVTLSCSQTLNHNVMYWYQQKSSQAPKLLFHYYDKDFNNEADTPDNFQSRRPNTSFCFLDIRSPGLGDTAMYLCATSRDLRIPNNSPLHFGNGTRLTVT.

The V gene is TRBV29-1, the J gene TRBJ2-3; 15 bases map to TRBD2. The germline gives CDR1 SQVTM, CDR2 ANQGSEA. The CDR3 runs to 14 residues. Germline trimming cut 7 bases from V and 6 bases from J; bases unmatched to any gene: 5. The CDR3 sequence is CSGFGLAGGDTQYF. In DNA, the CDR3 is TGCAGCGGATTTGGACTAGCGGGGGGGGATACGCAGTATTTT.

Only a few counts were recorded for this clonotype. The chain joins TRBV11-2 to TRBJ1-1, with D perhaps TRBD1 (5 bases). The CDR3 is 15 residues long. CDR1 SGHAT and CDR2 FQNNGV come from the germline V gene. V was clipped by 1 base and J by 4 bases, with 13 bases between them. This chain's CDR3 is CASSLGVEGTTEAFF. DNA of the CDR3: TGTGCCAGCAGCTTAGGGGTAGAGGGGACCACTGAAGCTTTCTTT. Using reference TRBV11-2 and TRBJ1-1 for the parts outside the CDR3, the full variable domain is EAGVAQSPRYKIIEKRQSVAFWCNPISGHATLYWYQQILGQGPKLLIQFQNNGVVDDSQLPKDRFSAERLKGVDSTLKIQPAKLEDSAVYLCASSLGVEGTTEAFFGQGTRLTVV.

The rearrangement joins TRBV7-9 to TRBJ2-5, with D unresolved. From germline, CDR1 is SEHNR and CDR2 FQNEAQ (reference sequence). The V end lost 5 bases, the J end lost 2 bases, and 15 bases lay between the germline ends. The CDR3 is 15 residues long. The CDR3 sequence is CASSKGFHGQETQYF. DNA of the CDR3: TGTGCCAGCAGCAAAGGGTTCCACGGTCAAGAGACCCAGTACTTC.

About this clonotype: The junction departs from the called germline gene at one end, perhaps through a read error. The chain joins TRBV20-1 to TRBJ2-7, with TRBD2 matching 8 bases. In germline, CDR1 is DFQATT, CDR2 SNEGSKA (reference sequence). CDR3 size: 16 residues. CDR3 region: CSARTGTGGGPYDQYF. In DNA form, the CDR3 reads TGCAGTGCTAGGACCGGGACTGGCGGGGGGCCCTACGATCAGTACTTC.

V is TRBV7-6 and J is TRBJ2-3; 9 bases map to TRBD2. The trim removed 5 bases at V and 5 bases at J, leaving 8 bases unmatched. The CDR3 has 15 residues. Germline assignment: CDR1 SGHVS and CDR2 FNYEAQ. CDR3 coding DNA: TGTGCCAGCAGCCCCTGGACTAGCGTCGGAGATACGCAGTATTTT. Residues: CASSPWTSVGDTQYF. Supplemented by reference TRBV7-6 and TRBJ2-3, the full variable domain reads GAGVSQSPRYKVTKRGQDVALRCDPISGHVSLYWYRQALGQGPEFLTYFNYEAQQDKSGLPNDRFSAERPEGSISTLTIQRTEQRDSAMYRCASSPWTSVGDTQYFGPGTRLTVL.

The chain is built from TRBV6-5 and TRBJ2-6, with a possible D match to TRBD1 (5 bases). The germline V gene encodes CDR1 MNHEY and CDR2 SVGAGI. The CDR3 contains 15 residues. Trimming removed 6 bases at V and 3 bases at J, with 12 bases between. CDR3 nucleotides: TGTGCCAGCAGCCCCCAGGGCGGTGGGGCCAACGTCCTGACTTTC. As protein: CASSPQGGGANVLTF.

This clonotype occurred a few times. The V and J genes are TRBV6-1 and TRBJ2-4, with TRBD2 matching 11 bases. The CDR3 is 13 amino acids. V was clipped by 8 bases and J by 7 bases; unmatched bases: 4. Looked up from germline, CDR1 is MNHNS and CDR2 is SASEGT. The CDR3 region is CASHLAGGNIQYF. In DNA, the CDR3 is TGTGCCAGCCATCTAGCGGGAGGTAACATTCAGTACTTC.

This clonotype came up a few times. This chain connects TRBV5-1 to TRBJ2-3; D may be TRBD1 or TRBD2 (5 bases each). CDR1 SGHRS and CDR2 YFSETQ come from the germline V gene. The CDR3 contains 17 residues. Trimming left V 3 bases short and J 5 bases short, with 22 bases between. The CDR3 here is CASSSPGRLIGEDTQYF. Written as DNA, the CDR3 is TGCGCCAGCAGCTCACCGGGACGCTTAATCGGGGAAGATACGCAGTATTTT.

This clonotype was seen a handful of times. The rearrangement joins TRBV5-4 to TRBJ1-3; D unresolved. Germline V gene lookup returns CDR1 SGHNT and CDR2 YYREEE (reference sequence). V was pared by 0 bases and J by 4 bases, with 8 bases between. The CDR3 is 14 amino acids. CDR3 bases: TGTGCCAGCAGCTTGGAAGTAGGGGGAAACACCATATATTTT. Protein sequence: CASSLEVGGNTIYF.

V gene TRBV27 combines with J gene TRBJ1-1; 8 positions agree with TRBD1. Trimming cost V 4 bases and J 1 base; bases outside gene matches: 2. Germline CDR1 and CDR2: MNHEY and SMNVEV (reference sequence). CDR3 length equals 14 residues. Here the CDR3 DNA reads TGTGCCAGCAGTTGGACAGGGCAGAACACTGAAGCTTTCTTT. This encodes CASSWTGQNTEAFF.

This clonotype has a handful of counts. V is TRBV12-3 or TRBV12-4 and J is TRBJ2-1; D gene uncertain. This CDR3 region has 13 residues. V gave up 7 bases and J gave up 6 bases, with 13 bases separating them. DNA for the CDR3: TGTGCCAGCACCTCCCCCATGGGCAATGAGCAGTTCTTC. The encoded protein is CASTSPMGNEQFF.

This clonotype occurred a few times. The chain has TRBV11-2 and TRBJ2-1; D is perhaps TRBD2 (5 bases). CDR3 length: 16 amino acids. Germline loops: CDR1 SGHAT, CDR2 FQNNGV. V lost 0 bases and J lost 0, with 9 bases in between. The CDR3 DNA reads as TGTGCCAGCAGCTTAGATTTGGGGAGCTCCTACAATGAGCAGTTCTTC. It codes for CASSLDLGSSYNEQFF.